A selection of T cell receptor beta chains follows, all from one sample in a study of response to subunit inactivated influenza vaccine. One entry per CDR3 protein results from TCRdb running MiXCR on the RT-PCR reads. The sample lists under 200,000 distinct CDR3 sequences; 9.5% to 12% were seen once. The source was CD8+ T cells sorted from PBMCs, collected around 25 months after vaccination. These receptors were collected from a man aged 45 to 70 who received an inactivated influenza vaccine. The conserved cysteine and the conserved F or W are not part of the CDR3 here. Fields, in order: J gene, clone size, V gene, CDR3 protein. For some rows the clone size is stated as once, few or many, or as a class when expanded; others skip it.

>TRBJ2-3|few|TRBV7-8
ASSHGSGQY
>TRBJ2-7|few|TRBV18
ASSPLRDTYEQY
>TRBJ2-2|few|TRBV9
ASSVGSSVHTGELF
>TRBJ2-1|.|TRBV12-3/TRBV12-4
ASSYSGRGNEQF
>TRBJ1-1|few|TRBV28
ASSFWGGSTEAF
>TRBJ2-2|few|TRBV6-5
ASSSSGTKNTGELF
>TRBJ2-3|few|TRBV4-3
ASSQDLARGDTQY
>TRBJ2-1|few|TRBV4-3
ASSQDLSRSYNEQF
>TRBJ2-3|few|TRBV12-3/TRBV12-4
ASSFGDRTSDTQY
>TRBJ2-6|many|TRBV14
ASRRTGGYGANVLT
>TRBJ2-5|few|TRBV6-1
ASSELDRGETQY
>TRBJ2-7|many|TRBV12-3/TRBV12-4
ASSLGLYEQY
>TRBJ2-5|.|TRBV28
ASSPWTSGRQETQY
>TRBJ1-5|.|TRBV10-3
AISEDGDRAGNQPQH
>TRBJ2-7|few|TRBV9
ASSAGTGGWYEQY
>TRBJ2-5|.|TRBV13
ASSEGADETQY
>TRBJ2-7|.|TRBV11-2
ASSPSGLAHEQY
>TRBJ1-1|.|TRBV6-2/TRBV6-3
ASNPWSGLTAEAF
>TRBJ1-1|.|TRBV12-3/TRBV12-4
ASSWVDTEAF
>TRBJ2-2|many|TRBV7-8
ASVPNTGELF
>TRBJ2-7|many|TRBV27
ASSHPGHEQY
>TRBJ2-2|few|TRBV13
ASRSAGELF
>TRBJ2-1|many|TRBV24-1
ATSELAGRGEQF
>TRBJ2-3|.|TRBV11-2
ASTTFSTDTQY
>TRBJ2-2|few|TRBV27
ASSRDSNTGELF
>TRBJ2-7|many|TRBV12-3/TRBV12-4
ASSSARDSPGEQY
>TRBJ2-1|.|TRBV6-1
ASRSGAAYNEQF